The 5 T cell receptor beta chains listed next were all sequenced from one sample in a study of shared clonotypes between healthy human individuals. The assay was immunoSEQ multiplex PCR, and TCRdb's table has in-frame clones only and misses some. The sample lists more than 2,000,000 clones, approximately 90% occurring once. Sequenced material: naive CD4+ T cells sorted from blood. Subset given: CD45RA+ positively selected. The receptors derive from a man between 18 and 29 years old in good health.

The chain carries TRBV4-3 and TRBJ2-1, with 10 positions matching TRBD2. V shed 0 bases and J 5 bases; nucleotides not matched to a gene: 13. The CDR3 runs 19 residues. Germline CDR1 reads LGHNA; CDR2 reads YSLEER. Here the CDR3 DNA reads TGCGCCAGCAGCCAAGACGGGACTCTAGCGGGAGATTCCCACAATGAGCAGTTCTTC. This translates into CASSQDGTLAGDSHNEQFF.

V is TRBV5-5 and J is TRBJ2-1; D not resolved. CDR3 length: 11 residues. Germline V gene sequence: CDR1 SGHKS, CDR2 YYEKEE (reference sequence). V was cut by 7 bases and J by 5 bases, with 7 bases left in between. CDR3: CASGKNNEQFF. CDR3 bases: TGTGCCAGCGGGAAGAACAATGAGCAGTTCTTC.

DNA for the CDR3: TGTGCCAGCAGCCGCGACAGGGTTGGCTACACCTTC. Translation gives CASSRDRVGYTF. This chain connects TRBV11-2 to TRBJ1-2; the match to TRBD1 covers 7 bases. V was pared by 5 bases and J by 7 bases, with 4 bases of the junction left unmatched. The CDR3 has 12 residues. Germline CDR1 reads SGHAT; CDR2 reads FQNNGV.

Points on this clone: The sample carries other DNA sequences with the same CDR3. V is TRBV5-1 and J is TRBJ2-2; D gene unclear. CDR1 is SGHRS and CDR2 is YFSETQ in the germline V gene. V was trimmed by 2 bases and J by 5 bases, leaving 10 bases between them. The CDR3 sequence is 14 residues long. The CDR3 coding sequence is TGCGCCAGCAGCTTTGCCGGATCAACCGGGGAGCTGTTTTTT. The encoded protein is CASSFAGSTGELFF.

The CDR3 bases are TGTGCCAGCAGTGAGGGACTAAACTCCTACAATGAGCAGTTCTTC. Amino acids: CASSEGLNSYNEQFF. J is TRBJ2-1 and V is TRBV6-6; 7 bases align to TRBD2. V dropped 5 bases and J dropped 0; count of bases not matched to a gene: 4. The CDR3 consists of 15 residues. Germline values: CDR1 MNHNY, CDR2 SVGAGI (reference sequence).